This passage covers 31 T cell receptor beta chains from one sample sequenced in a study of beta chain features in type 1 diabetes. No antigens are known for them. Findings and caveats of the study: In all four CD4+ subsets, TCRB CDR3 length was significantly, moderately reduced in type 1 diabetes.

Expressed TCRB transcripts were sequenced because the isolated RNA had all been reverse transcribed beforehand. Libraries were prepared by immunoSEQ multiplex PCR; TCRdb keeps only in-frame clonotypes and omits some of them. The table lists 150,000 to 200,000 clones, around 63% of them singletons. Sample: naive CD4+ T cells from blood. The receptors here all came from a man aged 30 to 45 with type 1 diabetes.

This clone came up a few times. This chain joins TRBV7-9 and TRBJ1-5; D is perhaps TRBD1 (6 bases). CDR3 length: 14 amino acids. The V gene lost 5 bases and the J gene lost 5 bases, with 13 bases spanning the gap. Germline CDR1 and CDR2: SEHNR and FQNEAQ (reference sequence). The CDR3 bases are TGTGCCAGCAGCGCTAGACAGGACGATCAGCCCCAGCATTTT. This encodes CASSARQDDQPQHF.

The chain is built from TRBV9 and TRBJ1-1, with D tentatively TRBD1 (5 bases). Germline CDR1 and CDR2: SGDLS and YYNGEE. CDR3 length: 15 residues. V gave up 0 bases and J gave up 0 bases, with 9 bases separating them. The CDR3 is CASSVGGTMNTEAFF. The DNA for the CDR3 is TGTGCCAGCAGCGTAGGGGGGACCATGAACACTGAAGCTTTCTTT.

This chain joins TRBV29-1 and TRBJ1-4; D is uncertain. The germline gives CDR1 SQVTM, CDR2 ANQGSEA. This CDR3 is 15 amino acids long. The germline V and J ends were trimmed by 0 bases and 0 bases, with 8 bases remaining between them. The CDR3 protein is CSVEDRGATNEKLFF. CDR3 bases: TGCAGCGTTGAAGATCGTGGTGCAACTAATGAAAAACTGTTTTTT. Drawing the rest from reference TRBV29-1 and TRBJ1-4, the complete variable domain is SAVISQKPSRDICQRGTSLTIQCQVDSQVTMMFWYRQQPGQSLTLIATANQGSEATYESGFVIDKFPISRPNLTFSTLTVSNMSPEDSSIYLCSVEDRGATNEKLFFGSGTQLSVL.

This chain connects TRBV7-9 to TRBJ2-1; TRBD2 matches 15 bases. Germline V gene lookup returns CDR1 SEHNR and CDR2 FQNEAQ (reference sequence). This CDR3 is 15 amino acids long. Germline trimming cut 5 bases from V and 7 bases from J; bases unmatched to any gene: 3. For the CDR3, the DNA is TGTGCCAGCAGCACCGGGACTAGCGGGGGGAATGAGCAGTTCTTC. Amino acids: CASSTGTSGGNEQFF.

In this sample, this clone turned up a few times. The chain is built from TRBV9 and TRBJ2-1; D remains ambiguous. The CDR3 runs 17 residues. Germline CDR1 is SGDLS and CDR2 is YYNGEE. The V and J ends lost 1 base and 0 bases respectively, with 14 bases between them. CDR3 coding DNA: TGTGCCAGCAGCGTACGATCTCCGCCGAGCTCCTACAATGAGCAGTTCTTC. As protein: CASSVRSPPSSYNEQFF.

The genes are TRBV4-3 and TRBJ2-7; D may be TRBD1 (6 bases). V lost 6 bases to trimming and J lost 4 bases, with 13 bases between them. Per germline, CDR1 LGHNA and CDR2 YSLEER. CDR3 length: 13 residues. CDR3 amino acids: CASSPQGGYEQYF. Written as DNA, the CDR3 is TGCGCCAGCAGTCCCCAAGGGGGTTACGAGCAGTACTTC.

This chain links TRBV7-2 with TRBJ2-7, with TRBD1 identical over 10 bases. CDR3 length equals 14 residues. Losses at the gene ends were 11 bases for V and 2 bases for J; bases not matched to a gene: 9. Germline V CDR1 and CDR2: SGHTA, FQGNSA. The CDR3, as DNA: TGTGCCTCCGGTCGGGACAGGGGTGCCTACGAGCAGTACTTC. Residues: CASGRDRGAYEQYF.

This chain uses TRBV7-9 with TRBJ2-5; D may be TRBD2 (6 bases). Germline CDR1 reads SEHNR; CDR2 reads FQNEAQ (reference sequence). Between the trimmed V and J ends, which lost 9 bases and 3 bases, there was a span of 14 bases. The CDR3 consists of 13 residues. CDR3 nucleotides: TGTGCCAGTGGTGGGGGGAAGAAAGAGACCCAGTACTTC. The encoded protein is CASGGGKKETQYF.

The table lists this clone with a count of one. CDR3 amino acids: CSVEDPLASDTQYF. CDR3 bases: TGCAGCGTTGAAGACCCTCTAGCGTCAGATACGCAGTATTTT. This chain joins TRBV29-1 and TRBJ2-3; perhaps TRBD2 as D (6 bases). CDR3 length: 14 amino acids. Looked up from germline, CDR1 is SQVTM and CDR2 is ANQGSEA. Trimming shortened V by 0 bases and J by 4 bases, and 11 bases separated the two germline ends.

The rearrangement links TRBV6-5 to TRBJ2-1; the D gene is possibly TRBD2 (6 bases). The V and J ends lost 4 bases and 9 bases respectively, with 13 bases between them. Germline V gene lookup returns CDR1 MNHEY and CDR2 SVGAGI. CDR3 length equals 13 residues. The CDR3 region has the DNA TGTGCCAGCAGTTTCTCCGGGGGAGGTGAGCAGTTCTTC. Amino acid sequence: CASSFSGGGEQFF.

The chain joins TRBV9 to TRBJ1-4; tentative D call: TRBD1 (5 bases). Trimming removed 3 bases from V and 3 bases from J, with 12 bases in between. This CDR3 is 15 amino acids long. CDR1 SGDLS and CDR2 YYNGEE come from the germline V gene. CDR3 DNA sequence: TGTGCCAGCAGCGCCGGGACCGACGCTAATGAAAAACTGTTTTTT. Translated, it gives CASSAGTDANEKLFF.

This chain uses TRBV28 with TRBJ1-5, with D maybe TRBD1 (5 bases). This CDR3 region has 13 residues. Trimming stripped 6 bases from V and 6 bases from J, with 12 bases between. From germline, CDR1 is MDHEN and CDR2 SYDVKM. The CDR3 here is CASRIEGSQPQHF. In DNA form, the CDR3 reads TGTGCCAGCAGGATAGAGGGGAGTCAGCCCCAGCATTTT.

The J gene is TRBJ1-1, the V gene TRBV18; no clear D gene. Deletions cut 3 bases from V and 6 bases from J, with 11 bases between. CDR1 and CDR2 (germline): KGHSH, LQKENI. The CDR3 has 13 residues. The CDR3 DNA reads TGTGCCAGCTCACCGGCAGGTGGGCCTGAAGCTTTCTTT. Protein product: CASSPAGGPEAFF.

The chain links TRBV7-2 to TRBJ2-7, with D maybe TRBD2 (5 bases). The V and J ends lost 5 bases and 7 bases respectively, with 15 bases between them. CDR3 size: 13 residues. Germline CDR1 reads SGHTA; CDR2 reads FQGNSA. The CDR3 reads CASSPPGSREQYF. CDR3 sequence (DNA): TGTGCCAGCAGCCCGCCGGGATCTAGGGAGCAGTACTTC.

J is TRBJ2-2 and V is TRBV7-9; perhaps D is TRBD1 or TRBD2 (5 bases each). The CDR3 covers 14 residues. V dropped 1 base and J dropped 6 bases, with 9 bases sitting between them. CDR1 SEHNR and CDR2 FQNEAQ come from the germline V gene (reference sequence). CDR3 region: CASSLGGDAGELFF. CDR3 DNA: TGTGCCAGCAGCTTAGGAGGGGACGCCGGGGAGCTGTTTTTT.

This clone came up a few times. The V and J genes are TRBV7-2 and TRBJ2-3; the match to TRBD1 covers 11 bases. Germline trimming cut 3 bases from V and 6 bases from J; bases unmatched to any gene: 5. CDR3 length equals 15 residues. Germline CDR1 reads SGHTA; CDR2 reads FQGNSA. CDR3 region: CASSFSGQGVDTQYF. CDR3 DNA sequence: TGTGCCAGCAGCTTCTCGGGACAGGGGGTTGATACGCAGTATTTT. Filled out from reference TRBV7-2 and TRBJ2-3, the complete variable domain reads GAGVSQSPSNKVTEKGKDVELRCDPISGHTALYWYRQSLGQGLEFLIYFQGNSAPDKSGLPSDRFSAERTGGSVSTLTIQRTQQEDSAVYLCASSFSGQGVDTQYFGPGTRLTVL.

The chain links TRBV9 to TRBJ1-1, with 7 bases matching TRBD1. With 0 bases clipped from V and 1 base from J, the junction kept 6 bases outside the gene matches. This CDR3 is built from 16 residues. Germline V gene lookup returns CDR1 SGDLS and CDR2 YYNGEE. CDR3 sequence: CASSVDAGTANTEAFF. The CDR3 coding sequence is TGTGCCAGCAGCGTAGACGCCGGGACAGCGAACACTGAAGCTTTCTTT. Using reference TRBV9 and TRBJ1-1 for the parts outside the CDR3, the full variable domain is DSGVTQTPKHLITATGQRVTLRCSPRSGDLSVYWYQQSLDQGLQFLIQYYNGEERAKGNILERFSAQQFPDLHSELNLSSLELGDSALYFCASSVDAGTANTEAFFGQGTRLTVV.

This clone appeared once. The rearrangement uses TRBV11-2 and TRBJ1-1; no reliable D call. The CDR3 totals 13 residues. V gave up 3 bases and J gave up 3 bases, with 8 bases separating them. The germline V gene encodes CDR1 SGHAT and CDR2 FQNNGV. The CDR3 nucleotides are TGTGCCAGCAGCTTGAGCTTTGACACTGAAGCTTTCTTT. This gives the protein CASSLSFDTEAFF.

This clone was counted only a few times. This chain connects TRBV29-1 to TRBJ1-2; D perhaps matches TRBD1 (6 bases). V was pared by 3 bases and J by 5 bases, with 10 bases between. Germline lookup yields CDR1 SQVTM and CDR2 ANQGSEA. The CDR3 runs 12 residues. CDR3 sequence (DNA): TGCAGCGTTGAGGTACAGGGATATGGCTACACCTTC. Its protein is CSVEVQGYGYTF.

This chain uses TRBV6-5 with TRBJ2-2; maybe TRBD1 (5 bases). The length of the CDR3 is 15 residues. V was clipped by 2 bases and J by 5 bases, with 12 bases between them. Germline V gene sequence: CDR1 MNHEY, CDR2 SVGAGI. Written as DNA, the CDR3 is TGTGCCAGCAGTTACCAGGGTACAGTAACCGGGGAGCTGTTTTTT. Protein sequence: CASSYQGTVTGELFF.

The V and J genes are TRBV5-1 and TRBJ2-7; D perhaps matches TRBD2 (5 bases). The CDR3 runs 13 residues. Germline values: CDR1 SGHRS, CDR2 YFSETQ. V was pared by 2 bases and J by 5 bases, with 11 bases between. The CDR3 DNA follows: TGCGCCAGCAGCTTCGAGGGTATCGACGAGCAGTACTTC. It codes for CASSFEGIDEQYF.

V and J are TRBV11-2 and TRBJ1-1; 10 bases align to TRBD1. The CDR3 runs to 18 residues. Germline trimming cut 1 base from V and 0 bases from J; bases unmatched to any gene: 8. Per the germline V gene, CDR1 is SGHAT and CDR2 is FQNNGV. The CDR3 sequence: CASSLAAGTGAVNTEAFF. The CDR3 nucleotides are TGTGCCAGCAGCTTAGCGGCCGGGACAGGGGCTGTGAACACTGAAGCTTTCTTT.

The chain has TRBV7-9 and TRBJ2-4; D gene ambiguous. V was clipped by 1 base and J by 0 bases, with 4 bases between them. The germline gives CDR1 SEHNR, CDR2 FQNEAQ (reference sequence). The CDR3 runs to 14 residues. Written as DNA, the CDR3 is TGTGCCAGCAGCTTAGGGGAAGCCAAAAACATTCAGTACTTC. This gives the protein CASSLGEAKNIQYF.

This chain links TRBV28 with TRBJ2-3, with D possibly being TRBD2 (5 bases). The CDR3 has 15 residues. V was cut by 9 bases and J by 2 bases, with 18 bases left in between. Germline assignment: CDR1 MDHEN and CDR2 SYDVKM. DNA of the CDR3: TGTGCCAGTGGCGGGCGAGGAGTCTACACAGATACGCAGTATTTT. Translated: CASGGRGVYTDTQYF.

This CDR3 is CAWRGDRGNEQYF. CDR3 coding DNA: TGTGCCTGGAGGGGGGACAGGGGCAACGAGCAGTACTTC. The chain carries TRBV30 and TRBJ2-7, with 10 bases aligning to TRBD1. This CDR3 is built from 13 residues. V lost 3 bases and J lost 5; bases outside the gene matches: 4. Germline V gives CDR1 GTSNPN, CDR2 SVGIG (reference sequence). Combining the CDR3 with reference TRBV30 and TRBJ2-7 gives the whole variable domain SQTIHQWPATLVQPVGSPLSLECTVEGTSNPNLYWYRQAAGRGLQLLFYSVGIGQISSEVPQNLSASRPQDRQFILSSKKLLLSDSGFYLCAWRGDRGNEQYFGPGTRLTVT.

V gene TRBV28 combines with J gene TRBJ2-7; no reliable D call. Between the trimmed V and J ends, which lost 8 bases and 4 bases, there was a span of 9 bases. Germline V gives CDR1 MDHEN, CDR2 SYDVKM. This CDR3 region has 11 residues. The CDR3 protein is CASGPPYEQYF. The CDR3 region has the DNA TGTGCCAGCGGACCCCCTTACGAGCAGTACTTC.

This clone was observed once. V usage is TRBV27 and J usage is TRBJ2-1; 10 bases agree with TRBD2. Germline values: CDR1 MNHEY, CDR2 SMNVEV (reference sequence). The trim removed 4 bases at V and 2 bases at J, leaving 5 bases unmatched. The CDR3 runs to 16 residues. The CDR3 DNA follows: TGTGCCAGCAGTTCCAGACTAGCGGGCACCTACAATGAGCAGTTCTTC. Residues: CASSSRLAGTYNEQFF.

The V call is TRBV4-3, the J call TRBJ2-7; 10 nucleotides align to TRBD2. The V gene end was trimmed by 4 bases and the J gene end by 4 bases; junction bases not matched to a gene: 13. The germline gives CDR1 LGHNA, CDR2 YSLEER. The CDR3 extends over 17 amino acids. CDR3: CASSPAGGLADYYEQYF. CDR3 DNA sequence: TGCGCCAGCAGCCCAGCAGGAGGACTAGCGGATTATTACGAGCAGTACTTC.

The chain combines TRBV27 with TRBJ1-6; no definite D call. Germline V gives CDR1 MNHEY, CDR2 SMNVEV (reference sequence). The V end was cut by 5 bases, the J end by 10 bases, with 12 bases between. There are 13 residues in the CDR3. CDR3 protein: CASSILTESPLHF. In DNA, the CDR3 is TGTGCCAGCAGTATACTCACAGAATCACCCCTCCACTTT.

The chain carries TRBV29-1 and TRBJ1-2, with a tentative D call TRBD1 (5 bases). The CDR3 totals 15 residues. Germline CDR1 SQVTM, CDR2 ANQGSEA. The ends were cut back, 4 bases at V and 6 bases at J, with 21 bases in the middle. CDR3 amino acids: CSVAAHSARAHGYTF. CDR3 DNA sequence: TGCAGCGTTGCCGCCCATTCGGCCAGGGCCCATGGCTACACCTTC.

The chain has TRBV12-5 and TRBJ1-2; 7 bases line up with TRBD1. Germline CDR1 and CDR2: LGHNT and FRNRAP. The trim removed 5 bases at V and 5 bases at J, leaving 17 bases unmatched. The CDR3 consists of 17 residues. CDR3 sequence: CASGASYGQAGPYGYTF. The CDR3, as DNA: TGTGCTAGTGGTGCCTCATACGGACAGGCCGGCCCTTATGGCTACACCTTC. Using reference TRBV12-5 and TRBJ1-2 for the parts outside the CDR3, the full variable domain is DARVTQTPRHKVTEMGQEVTMRCQPILGHNTVFWYRQTMMQGLELLAYFRNRAPLDDSGMPKDRFSAEMPDATLATLKIQPSEPRDSAVYFCASGASYGQAGPYGYTFGSGTRLTVV.